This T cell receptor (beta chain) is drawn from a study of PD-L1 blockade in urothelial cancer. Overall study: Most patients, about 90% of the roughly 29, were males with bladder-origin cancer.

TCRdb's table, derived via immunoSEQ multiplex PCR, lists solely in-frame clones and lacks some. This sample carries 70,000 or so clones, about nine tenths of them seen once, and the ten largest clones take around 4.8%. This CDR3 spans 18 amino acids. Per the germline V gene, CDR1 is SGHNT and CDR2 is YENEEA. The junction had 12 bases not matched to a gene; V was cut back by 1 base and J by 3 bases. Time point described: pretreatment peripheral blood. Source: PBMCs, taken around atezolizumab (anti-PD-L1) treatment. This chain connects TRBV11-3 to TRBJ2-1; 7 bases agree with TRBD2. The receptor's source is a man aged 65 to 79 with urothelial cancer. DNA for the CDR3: TGTGCCAGCAGCTTAGCTTCCGGCACTAGCGCGAACTACAATGAGCAGTTCTTC. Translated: CASSLASGTSANYNEQFF.